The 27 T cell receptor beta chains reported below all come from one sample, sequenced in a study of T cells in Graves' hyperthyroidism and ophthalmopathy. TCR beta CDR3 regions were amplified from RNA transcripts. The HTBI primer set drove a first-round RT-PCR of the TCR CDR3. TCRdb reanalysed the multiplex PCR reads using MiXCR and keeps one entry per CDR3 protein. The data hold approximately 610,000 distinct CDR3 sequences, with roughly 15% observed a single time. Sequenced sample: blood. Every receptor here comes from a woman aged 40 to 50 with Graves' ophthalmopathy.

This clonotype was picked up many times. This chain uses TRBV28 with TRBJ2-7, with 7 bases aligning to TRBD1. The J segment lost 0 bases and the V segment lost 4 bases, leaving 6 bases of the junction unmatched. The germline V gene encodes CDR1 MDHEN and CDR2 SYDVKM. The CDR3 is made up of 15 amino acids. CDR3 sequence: CASSSGTAYSYEQYF. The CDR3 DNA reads TGTGCCAGCAGTTCCGGGACAGCCTACTCCTACGAGCAGTACTTC.

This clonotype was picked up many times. CDR3 in amino acids: CASSLGLDYGYTF. The CDR3 DNA reads TGCGCCAGCAGCTTGGGACTGGACTATGGCTACACCTTC. The chain carries TRBV5-1 and TRBJ1-2; D not certain. Germline V CDR1 and CDR2: SGHRS, YFSETQ. Trimming stripped 0 bases from V and 3 bases from J, with 6 bases between. This CDR3 has 13 residues.

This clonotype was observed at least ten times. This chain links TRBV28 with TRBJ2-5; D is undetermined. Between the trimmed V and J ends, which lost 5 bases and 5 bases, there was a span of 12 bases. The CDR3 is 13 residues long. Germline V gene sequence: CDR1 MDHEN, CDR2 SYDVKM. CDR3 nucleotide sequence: TGTGCCAGCAGTCCCTCTAGTCACGAGACCCAGTACTTC. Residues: CASSPSSHETQYF. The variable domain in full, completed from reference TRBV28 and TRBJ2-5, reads DVKVTQSSRYLVKRTGEKVFLECVQDMDHENMFWYRQDPGLGLRLIYFSYDVKMKEKGDIPEGYSVSREKKERFSLILESASTNQTSMYLCASSPSSHETQYFGPGTRLLVL.

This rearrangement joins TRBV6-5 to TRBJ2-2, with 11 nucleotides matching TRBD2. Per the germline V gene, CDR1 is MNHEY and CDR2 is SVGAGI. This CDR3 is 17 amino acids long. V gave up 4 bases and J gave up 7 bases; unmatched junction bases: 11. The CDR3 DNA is TGTGCCAGCAGTTTAGGGCGACTAGCGGGAATTGTCGGGGAGCTGTTTTTT. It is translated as CASSLGRLAGIVGELFF.

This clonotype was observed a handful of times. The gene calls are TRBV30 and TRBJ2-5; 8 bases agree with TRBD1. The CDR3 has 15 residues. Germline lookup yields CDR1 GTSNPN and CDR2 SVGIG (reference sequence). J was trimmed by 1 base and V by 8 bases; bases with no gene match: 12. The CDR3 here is CAVDTQGAPQETQYF. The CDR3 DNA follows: TGTGCCGTTGATACCCAGGGGGCGCCCCAAGAGACCCAGTACTTC.

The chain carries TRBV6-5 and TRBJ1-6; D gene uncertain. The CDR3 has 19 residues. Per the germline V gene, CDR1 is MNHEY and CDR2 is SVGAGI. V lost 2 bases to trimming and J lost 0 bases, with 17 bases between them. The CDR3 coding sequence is TGTGCCAGCAGTTACCTGGTCCGTCGGCTCAGCTCCTATAATTCACCCCTCCACTTT. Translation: CASSYLVRRLSSYNSPLHF.

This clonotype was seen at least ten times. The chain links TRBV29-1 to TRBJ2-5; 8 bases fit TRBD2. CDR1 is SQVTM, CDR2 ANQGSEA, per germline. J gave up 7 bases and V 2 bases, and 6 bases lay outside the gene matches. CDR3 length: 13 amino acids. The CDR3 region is CSVERGRGGTQYF. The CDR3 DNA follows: TGCAGCGTTGAAAGGGGACGGGGGGGGACCCAGTACTTC.

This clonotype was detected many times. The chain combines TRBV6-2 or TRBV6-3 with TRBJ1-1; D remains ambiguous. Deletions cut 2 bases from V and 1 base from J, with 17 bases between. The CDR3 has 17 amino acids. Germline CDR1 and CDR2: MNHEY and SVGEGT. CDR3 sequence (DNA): TGTGCCAGCAGTTACGACTCGGTCTGGACGGCGAACACTGAAGCTTTCTTT. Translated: CASSYDSVWTANTEAFF.

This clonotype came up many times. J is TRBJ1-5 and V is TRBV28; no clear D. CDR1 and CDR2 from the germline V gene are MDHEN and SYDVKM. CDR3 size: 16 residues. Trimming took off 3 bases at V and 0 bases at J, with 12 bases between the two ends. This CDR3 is CASSLYTGSSNQPQHF. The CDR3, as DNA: TGTGCCAGCAGTTTGTACACGGGCTCTAGCAATCAGCCCCAGCATTTT. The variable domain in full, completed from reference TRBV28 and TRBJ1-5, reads DVKVTQSSRYLVKRTGEKVFLECVQDMDHENMFWYRQDPGLGLRLIYFSYDVKMKEKGDIPEGYSVSREKKERFSLILESASTNQTSMYLCASSLYTGSSNQPQHFGDGTRLSIL.

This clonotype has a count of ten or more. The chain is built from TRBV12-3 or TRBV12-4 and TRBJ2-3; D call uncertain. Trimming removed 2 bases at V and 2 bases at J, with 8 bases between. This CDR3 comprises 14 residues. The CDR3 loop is CASSLPRATDTQYF. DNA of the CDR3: TGTGCCAGCAGTTTACCTCGAGCCACAGATACGCAGTATTTT.

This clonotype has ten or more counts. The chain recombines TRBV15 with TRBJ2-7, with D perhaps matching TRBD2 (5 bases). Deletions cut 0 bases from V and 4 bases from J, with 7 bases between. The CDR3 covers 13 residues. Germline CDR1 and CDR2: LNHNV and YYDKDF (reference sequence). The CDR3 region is CATSRDPGYEQYF. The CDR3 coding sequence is TGTGCCACCAGCAGAGATCCGGGGTACGAGCAGTACTTC.

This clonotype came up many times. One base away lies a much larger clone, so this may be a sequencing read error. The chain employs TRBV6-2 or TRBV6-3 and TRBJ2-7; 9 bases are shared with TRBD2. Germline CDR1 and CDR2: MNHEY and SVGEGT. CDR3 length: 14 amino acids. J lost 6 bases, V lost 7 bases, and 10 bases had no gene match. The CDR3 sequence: CASTAGTSWTEQYF. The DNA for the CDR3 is TGTGCCAGCACTGCCGGGACTAGCTGGACCGAGCAGTACTTC.

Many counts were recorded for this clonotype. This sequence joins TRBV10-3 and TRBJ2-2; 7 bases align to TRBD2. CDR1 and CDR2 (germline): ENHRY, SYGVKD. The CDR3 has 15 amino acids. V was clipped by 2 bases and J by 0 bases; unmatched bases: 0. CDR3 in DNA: TGTGCCATCAGTGAGGGACTAGCGAACACCGGGGAGCTGTTTTTT. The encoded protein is CAISEGLANTGELFF.

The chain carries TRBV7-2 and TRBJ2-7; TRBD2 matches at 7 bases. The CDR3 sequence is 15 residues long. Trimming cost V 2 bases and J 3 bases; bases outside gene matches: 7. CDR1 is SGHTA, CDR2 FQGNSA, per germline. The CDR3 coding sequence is TGTGCCAGCAGCTTACAGTGGGGAGGGGACTACGAGCAGTACTTC. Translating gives CASSLQWGGDYEQYF. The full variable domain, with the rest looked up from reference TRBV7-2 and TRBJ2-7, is GAGVSQSPSNKVTEKGKDVELRCDPISGHTALYWYRQSLGQGLEFLIYFQGNSAPDKSGLPSDRFSAERTGGSVSTLTIQRTQQEDSAVYLCASSLQWGGDYEQYFGPGTRLTVT.

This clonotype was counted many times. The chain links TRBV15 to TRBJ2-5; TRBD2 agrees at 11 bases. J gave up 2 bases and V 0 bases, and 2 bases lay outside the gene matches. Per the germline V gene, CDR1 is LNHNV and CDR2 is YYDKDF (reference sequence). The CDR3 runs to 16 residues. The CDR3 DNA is TGTGCCACCAGCAGAGAGGCTAGCGGGGGGCAAGAGACCCAGTACTTC. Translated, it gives CATSREASGGQETQYF.

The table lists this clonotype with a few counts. CDR3 residues: CASSYLARQNTEAFF. CDR3 in DNA: TGTGCCAGCAGTTACTTAGCCAGGCAGAACACTGAAGCTTTCTTT. V is TRBV6-2 or TRBV6-3 and J is TRBJ1-1; D is uncertain. V was pared by 1 base and J by 1 base, with 10 bases between. CDR3 size: 15 residues. From germline, CDR1 is MNHEY and CDR2 SVGEGT.

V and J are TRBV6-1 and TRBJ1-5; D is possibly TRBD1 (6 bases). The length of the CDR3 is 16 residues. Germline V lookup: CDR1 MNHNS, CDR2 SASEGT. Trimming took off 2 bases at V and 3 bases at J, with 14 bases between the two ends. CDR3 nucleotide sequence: TGTGCCAGCAGTGAAACGATGACAGGTTACAATCAGCCCCAGCATTTT. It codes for CASSETMTGYNQPQHF.

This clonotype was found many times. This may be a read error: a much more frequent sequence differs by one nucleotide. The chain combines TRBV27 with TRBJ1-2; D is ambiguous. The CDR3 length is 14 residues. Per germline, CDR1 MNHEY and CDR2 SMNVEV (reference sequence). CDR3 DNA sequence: TGTGCCTGCAGAGTTTCAGTGCGCGCTGCTGGCTACACCTTC. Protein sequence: CACRVSVRAAGYTF.

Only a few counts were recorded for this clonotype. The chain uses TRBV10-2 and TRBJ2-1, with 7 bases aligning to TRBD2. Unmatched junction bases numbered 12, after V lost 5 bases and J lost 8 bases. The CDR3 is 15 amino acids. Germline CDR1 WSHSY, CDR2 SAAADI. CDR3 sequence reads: CASSPSAGVFYEQFF. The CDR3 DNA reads TGCGCCAGCAGTCCATCGGCGGGAGTGTTCTATGAGCAGTTCTTC.

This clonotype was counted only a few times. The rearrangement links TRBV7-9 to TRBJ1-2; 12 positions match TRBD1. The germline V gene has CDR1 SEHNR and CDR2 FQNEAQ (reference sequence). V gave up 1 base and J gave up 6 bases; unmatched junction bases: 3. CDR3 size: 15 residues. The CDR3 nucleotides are TGTGCCAGCAGCTTAGGGGGACAGGGGGCCCATGGCTACACCTTC. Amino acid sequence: CASSLGGQGAHGYTF.

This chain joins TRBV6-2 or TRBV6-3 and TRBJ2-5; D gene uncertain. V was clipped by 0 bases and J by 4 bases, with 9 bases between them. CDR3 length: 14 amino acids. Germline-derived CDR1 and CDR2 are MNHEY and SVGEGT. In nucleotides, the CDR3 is TGTGCCAGCAGTTACTCAAGAGCGTCAGAGACCCAGTACTTC. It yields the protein CASSYSRASETQYF.

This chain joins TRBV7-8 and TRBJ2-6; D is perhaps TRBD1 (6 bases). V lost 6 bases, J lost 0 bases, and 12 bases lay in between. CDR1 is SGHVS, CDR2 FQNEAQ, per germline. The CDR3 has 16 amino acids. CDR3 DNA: TGTGCCAGCAGGCGCCGGACAGACTCTGGGGCCAACGTCCTGACTTTC. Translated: CASRRRTDSGANVLTF.

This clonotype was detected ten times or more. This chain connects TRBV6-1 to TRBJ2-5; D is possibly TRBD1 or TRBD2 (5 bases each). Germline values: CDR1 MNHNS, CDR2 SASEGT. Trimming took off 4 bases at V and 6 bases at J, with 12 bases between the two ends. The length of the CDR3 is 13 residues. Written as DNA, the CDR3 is TGTGCCAGCAGTGGAAGAGGGACGAAGACCCAGTACTTC. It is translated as CASSGRGTKTQYF.

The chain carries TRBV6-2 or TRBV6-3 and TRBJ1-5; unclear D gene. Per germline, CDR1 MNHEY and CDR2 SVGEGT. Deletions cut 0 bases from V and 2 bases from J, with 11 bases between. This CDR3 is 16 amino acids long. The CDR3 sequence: CASSYSKGSGNQPQHF. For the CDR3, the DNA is TGTGCCAGCAGTTACTCGAAGGGAAGTGGCAATCAGCCCCAGCATTTT.

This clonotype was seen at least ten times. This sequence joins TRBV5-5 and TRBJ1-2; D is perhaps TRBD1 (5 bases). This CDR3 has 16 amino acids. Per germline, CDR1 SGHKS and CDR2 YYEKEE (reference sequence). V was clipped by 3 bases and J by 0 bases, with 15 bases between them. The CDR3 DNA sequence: TGTGCCAGCAGCTACACGACAGTTACCGCTAACTATGGCTACACCTTC. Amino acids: CASSYTTVTANYGYTF.

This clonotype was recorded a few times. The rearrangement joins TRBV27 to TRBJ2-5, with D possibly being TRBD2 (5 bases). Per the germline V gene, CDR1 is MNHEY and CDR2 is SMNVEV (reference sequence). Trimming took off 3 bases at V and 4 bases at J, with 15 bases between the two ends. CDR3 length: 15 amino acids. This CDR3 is CASSFAVPGRETQYF. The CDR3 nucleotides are TGTGCCAGCAGTTTTGCGGTGCCTGGGAGAGAGACCCAGTACTTC.

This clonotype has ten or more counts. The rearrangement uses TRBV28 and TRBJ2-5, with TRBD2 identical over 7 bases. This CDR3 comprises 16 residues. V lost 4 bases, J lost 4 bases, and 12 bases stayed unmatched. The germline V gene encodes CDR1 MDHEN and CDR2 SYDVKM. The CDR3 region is CASSSAGGGDGETQYF. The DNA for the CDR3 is TGTGCCAGCAGTTCGGCCGGGGGAGGGGACGGAGAGACCCAGTACTTC.